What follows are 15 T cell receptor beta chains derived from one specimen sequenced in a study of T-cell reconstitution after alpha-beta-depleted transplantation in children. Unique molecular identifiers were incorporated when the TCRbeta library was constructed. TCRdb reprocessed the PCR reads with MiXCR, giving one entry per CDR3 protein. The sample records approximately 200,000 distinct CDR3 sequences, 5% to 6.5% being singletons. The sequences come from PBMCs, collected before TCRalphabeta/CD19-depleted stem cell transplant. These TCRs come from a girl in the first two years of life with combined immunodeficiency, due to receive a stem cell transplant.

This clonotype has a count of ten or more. The CDR3 here is CASSVPGGRNEQFF. In DNA, the CDR3 is TGTGCCAGCTCCGTTCCGGGGGGGAGGAATGAGCAGTTCTTC. The V call is TRBV7-2, the J call TRBJ2-1, with 8 bases matching TRBD2. Per the germline V gene, CDR1 is SGHTA and CDR2 is FQGNSA. V trimming: 8 bases; J trimming: 7 bases; junction bases outside the gene matches: 10. The CDR3 sequence is 14 residues long. Full variable domain (missing parts from reference TRBV7-2 and TRBJ2-1): GAGVSQSPSNKVTEKGKDVELRCDPISGHTALYWYRQSLGQGLEFLIYFQGNSAPDKSGLPSDRFSAERTGGSVSTLTIQRTQQEDSAVYLCASSVPGGRNEQFFGPGTRLTVL.

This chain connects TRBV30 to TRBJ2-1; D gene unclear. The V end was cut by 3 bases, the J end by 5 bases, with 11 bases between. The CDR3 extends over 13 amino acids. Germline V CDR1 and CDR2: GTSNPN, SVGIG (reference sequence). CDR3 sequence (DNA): TGTGCCTGGAGGTCCTCCTTGGACAATGAGCAGTTCTTC. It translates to CAWRSSLDNEQFF.

The CDR3 bases are TGTGCCAGCAGTCATCTTACCTCCTACAATGAGCAGTTCTTC. The encoded protein is CASSHLTSYNEQFF. The chain is built from TRBV6-2 or TRBV6-3 and TRBJ2-1, with D unresolved. V was cut by 5 bases and J by 0 bases, with 8 bases left in between. The CDR3 consists of 14 residues. Germline V gives CDR1 MNHEY, CDR2 SVGEGT.

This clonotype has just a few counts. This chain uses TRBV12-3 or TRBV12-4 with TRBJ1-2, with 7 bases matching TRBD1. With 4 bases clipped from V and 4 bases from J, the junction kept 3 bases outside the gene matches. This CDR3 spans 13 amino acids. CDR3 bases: TGTGCCAGCAGTTGGGGACAGCGCTATGGCTACACCTTC. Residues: CASSWGQRYGYTF.

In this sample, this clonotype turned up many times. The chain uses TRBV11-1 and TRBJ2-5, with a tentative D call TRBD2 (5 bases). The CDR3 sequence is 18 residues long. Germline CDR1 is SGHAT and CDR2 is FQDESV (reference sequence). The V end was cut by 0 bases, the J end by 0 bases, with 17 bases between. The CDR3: CASSLAARASLYQETQYF. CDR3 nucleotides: TGTGCCAGCAGCTTAGCGGCGCGGGCTAGCCTGTACCAAGAGACCCAGTACTTC. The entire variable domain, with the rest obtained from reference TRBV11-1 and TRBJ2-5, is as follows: EAEVAQSPRYKITEKSQAVAFWCDPISGHATLYWYRQILGQGPELLVQFQDESVVDDSQLPKDRFSAERLKGVDSTLKIQPAELGDSAMYLCASSLAARASLYQETQYFGPGTRLLVL.

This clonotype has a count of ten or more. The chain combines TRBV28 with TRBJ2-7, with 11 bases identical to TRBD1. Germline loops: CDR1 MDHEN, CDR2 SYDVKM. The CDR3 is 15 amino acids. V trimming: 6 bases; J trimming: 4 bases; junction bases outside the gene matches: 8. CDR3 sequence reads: CASRPTGQGAYEQYF. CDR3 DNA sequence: TGTGCCAGCAGGCCAACCGGACAGGGGGCGTACGAGCAGTACTTC. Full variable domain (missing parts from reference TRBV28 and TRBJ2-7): DVKVTQSSRYLVKRTGEKVFLECVQDMDHENMFWYRQDPGLGLRLIYFSYDVKMKEKGDIPEGYSVSREKKERFSLILESASTNQTSMYLCASRPTGQGAYEQYFGPGTRLTVT.

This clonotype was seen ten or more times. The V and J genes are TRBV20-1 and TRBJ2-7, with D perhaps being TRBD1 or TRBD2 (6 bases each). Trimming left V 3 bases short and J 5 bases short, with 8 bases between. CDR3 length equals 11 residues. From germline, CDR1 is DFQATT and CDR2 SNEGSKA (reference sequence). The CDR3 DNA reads TGCAGTGCTAGTGGGGGGCACGAGCAGTACTTC. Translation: CSASGGHEQYF.

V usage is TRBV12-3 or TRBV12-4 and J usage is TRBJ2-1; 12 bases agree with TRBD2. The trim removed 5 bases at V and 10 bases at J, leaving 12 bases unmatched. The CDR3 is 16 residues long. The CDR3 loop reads CASSLSPSGRGMEQFF. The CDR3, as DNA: TGTGCCAGCAGTCTATCCCCTAGCGGGAGGGGGATGGAGCAGTTCTTC.

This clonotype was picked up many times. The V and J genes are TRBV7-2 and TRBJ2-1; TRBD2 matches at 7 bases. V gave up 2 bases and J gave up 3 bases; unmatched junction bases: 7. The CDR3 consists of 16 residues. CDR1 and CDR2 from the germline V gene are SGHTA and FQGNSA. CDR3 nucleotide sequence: TGTGCCAGCAGCTTAAATTTTCTAGCGGACTACAATGAGCAGTTCTTC. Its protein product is CASSLNFLADYNEQFF.

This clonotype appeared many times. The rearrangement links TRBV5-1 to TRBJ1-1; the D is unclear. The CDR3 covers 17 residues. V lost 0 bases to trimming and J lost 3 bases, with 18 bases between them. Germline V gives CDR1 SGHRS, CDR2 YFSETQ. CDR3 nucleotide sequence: TGCGCCAGCAGCTTGGTCGGGCGCGATTTAAGTGACACTGAAGCTTTCTTT. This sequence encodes CASSLVGRDLSDTEAFF. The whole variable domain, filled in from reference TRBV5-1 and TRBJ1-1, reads KAGVTQTPRYLIKTRGQQVTLSCSPISGHRSVSWYQQTPGQGLQFLFEYFSETQRNKGNFPGRFSGRQFSNSRSEMNVSTLELGDSALYLCASSLVGRDLSDTEAFFGQGTRLTVV.

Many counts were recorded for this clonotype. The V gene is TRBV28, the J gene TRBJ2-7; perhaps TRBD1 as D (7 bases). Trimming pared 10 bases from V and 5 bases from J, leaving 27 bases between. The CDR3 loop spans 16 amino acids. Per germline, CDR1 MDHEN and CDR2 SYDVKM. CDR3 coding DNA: TGTGCCACTAAATCTCAACCTCATAGCAGGGGGGACGAGCAGTACTTC. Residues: CATKSQPHSRGDEQYF.

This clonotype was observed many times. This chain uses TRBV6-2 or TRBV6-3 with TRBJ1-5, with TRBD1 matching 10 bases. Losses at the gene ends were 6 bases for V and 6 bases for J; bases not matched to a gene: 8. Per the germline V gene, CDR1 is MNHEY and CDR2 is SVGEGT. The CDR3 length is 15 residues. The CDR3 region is CASRPQTGGGQPQHF. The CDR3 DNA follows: TGTGCCAGCAGACCGCAGACAGGGGGCGGTCAGCCCCAGCATTTT.

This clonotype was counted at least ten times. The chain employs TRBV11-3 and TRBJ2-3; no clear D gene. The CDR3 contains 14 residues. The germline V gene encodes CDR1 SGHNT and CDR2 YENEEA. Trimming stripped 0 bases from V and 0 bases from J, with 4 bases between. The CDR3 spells CASSLEGSTDTQYF. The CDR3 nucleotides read TGTGCCAGCAGCTTAGAAGGGAGCACAGATACGCAGTATTTT.

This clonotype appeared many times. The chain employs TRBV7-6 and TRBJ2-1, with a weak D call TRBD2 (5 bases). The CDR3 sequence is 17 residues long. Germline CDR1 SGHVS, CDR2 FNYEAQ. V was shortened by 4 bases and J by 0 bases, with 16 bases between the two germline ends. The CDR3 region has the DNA TGTGCCAGCAGCTACCCCTCCCCGGACTTCTCCTACAATGAGCAGTTCTTC. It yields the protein CASSYPSPDFSYNEQFF.

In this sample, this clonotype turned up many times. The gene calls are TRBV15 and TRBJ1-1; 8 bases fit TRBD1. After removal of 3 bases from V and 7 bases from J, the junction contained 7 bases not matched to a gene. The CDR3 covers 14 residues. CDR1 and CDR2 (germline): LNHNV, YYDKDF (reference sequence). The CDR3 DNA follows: TGTGCCACCAGCAGCCGGGACAGGATCCTTGAAGCTTTCTTT. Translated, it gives CATSSRDRILEAFF.